The source of this T cell receptor beta chain is a study of blood T cell repertoires in COVID-19. For the study at large: PBMCs, B-cell-depleted T cells, or T cells were the source of the cDNA or gDNA that made up the material.

As processed by the authors: Amplified reference gene primers provided the basis for estimating nucleated cell counts. Method: immunoSEQ multiplex PCR; TCRdb's copy keeps in-frame clones and lacks some. V and J calls and clone size come straight from that table; D and trimming were deduced from the DNA. The sample consists of approximately 250,000 clones, 65% to 90% of them appearing once. Germline lookup yields CDR1 SGHRS and CDR2 YFSETQ. The CDR3 sequence is 14 residues long. The V end was cut by 4 bases, the J end by 8 bases, with 18 bases between. This TCR derives from a woman aged 45-65 years with acute COVID-19. The chain combines TRBV5-1 with TRBJ1-2; D gene unclear. The sequenced sample consisted of PBMCs or T cells enriched from blood (not recorded which). This CDR3 reads CASSEGSQLSGYTF. The CDR3 DNA sequence: TGCGCCAGCAGCGAAGGATCTCAACTATCGGGCTACACCTTC.